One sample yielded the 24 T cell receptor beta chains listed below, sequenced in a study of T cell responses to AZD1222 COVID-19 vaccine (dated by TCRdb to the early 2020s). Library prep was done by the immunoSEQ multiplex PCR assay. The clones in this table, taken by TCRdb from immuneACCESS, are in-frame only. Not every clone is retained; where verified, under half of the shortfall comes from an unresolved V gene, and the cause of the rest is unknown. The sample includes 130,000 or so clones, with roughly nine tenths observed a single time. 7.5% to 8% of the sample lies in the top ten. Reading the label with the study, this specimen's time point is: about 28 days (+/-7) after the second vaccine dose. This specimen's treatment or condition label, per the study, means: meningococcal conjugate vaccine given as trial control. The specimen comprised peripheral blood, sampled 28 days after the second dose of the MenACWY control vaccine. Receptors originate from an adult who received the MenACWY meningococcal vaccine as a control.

The CDR3 reads CASSLPMGSGGDTDTQYF. In DNA, the CDR3 is TGCGCCAGCAGCTTGCCCATGGGGAGCGGGGGAGATACAGATACGCAGTATTTT. The chain couples TRBV5-1 to TRBJ2-3; 8 bases are shared with TRBD2. Germline V CDR1 and CDR2: SGHRS, YFSETQ. The CDR3 runs 18 residues. Trimming removed 1 base from V and 3 bases from J; junction bases left unmatched: 13.

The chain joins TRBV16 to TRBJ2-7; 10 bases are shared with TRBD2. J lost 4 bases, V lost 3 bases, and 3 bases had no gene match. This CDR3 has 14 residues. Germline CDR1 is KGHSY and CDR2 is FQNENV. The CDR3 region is CASSQASGSYEQYF. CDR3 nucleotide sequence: TGTGCCAGCAGCCAGGCTAGCGGGAGTTACGAGCAGTACTTC.

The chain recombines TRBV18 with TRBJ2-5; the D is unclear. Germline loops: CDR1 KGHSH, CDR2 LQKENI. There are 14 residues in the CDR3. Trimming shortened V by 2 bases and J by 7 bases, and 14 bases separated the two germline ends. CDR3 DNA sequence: TGTGCCAGCTCACCAGAACCGGGTGGCGGGACCCAGTACTTC. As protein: CASSPEPGGGTQYF.

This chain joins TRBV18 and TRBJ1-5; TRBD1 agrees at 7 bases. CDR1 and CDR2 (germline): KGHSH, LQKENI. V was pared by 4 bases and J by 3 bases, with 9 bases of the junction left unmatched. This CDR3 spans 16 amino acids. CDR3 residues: CASSQGTAQANQPQHF. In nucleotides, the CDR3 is TGTGCCAGCTCACAAGGGACAGCGCAAGCCAATCAGCCCCAGCATTTT.

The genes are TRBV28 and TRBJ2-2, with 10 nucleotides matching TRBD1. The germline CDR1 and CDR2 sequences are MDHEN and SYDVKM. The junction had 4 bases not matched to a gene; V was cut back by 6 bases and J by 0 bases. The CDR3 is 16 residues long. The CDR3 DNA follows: TGTGCCAGCAGCCTCGGACAGGGGGCGAACACCGGGGAGCTGTTTTTT. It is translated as CASSLGQGANTGELFF.

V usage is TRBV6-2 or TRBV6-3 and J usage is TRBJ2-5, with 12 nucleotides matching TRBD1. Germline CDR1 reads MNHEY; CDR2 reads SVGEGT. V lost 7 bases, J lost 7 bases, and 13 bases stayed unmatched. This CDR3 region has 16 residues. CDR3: CASTPLTGQGARTQYF. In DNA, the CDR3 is TGTGCCAGCACCCCTCTCACGGGACAGGGGGCCAGGACCCAGTACTTC.

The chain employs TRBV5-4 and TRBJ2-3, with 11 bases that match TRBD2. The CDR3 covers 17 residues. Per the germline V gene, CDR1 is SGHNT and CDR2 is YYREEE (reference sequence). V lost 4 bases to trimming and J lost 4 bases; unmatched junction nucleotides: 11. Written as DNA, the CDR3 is TGTGCCAGCAGCATTAGGACTAGCGGGCACTCGTCAGATACGCAGTATTTT. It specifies CASSIRTSGHSSDTQYF.

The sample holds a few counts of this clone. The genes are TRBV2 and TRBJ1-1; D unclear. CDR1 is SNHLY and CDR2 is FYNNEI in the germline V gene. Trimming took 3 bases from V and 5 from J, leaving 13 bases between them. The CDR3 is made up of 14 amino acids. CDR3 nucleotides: TGTGCCAGCAGTGATCTCGGAATAGTAACTGAAGCTTTCTTT. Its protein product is CASSDLGIVTEAFF.

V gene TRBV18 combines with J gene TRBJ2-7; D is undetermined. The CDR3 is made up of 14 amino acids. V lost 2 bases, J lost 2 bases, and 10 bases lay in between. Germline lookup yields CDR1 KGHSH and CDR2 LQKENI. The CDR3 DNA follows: TGTGCCAGCTCACCAGTCGCAGATCCCTACGAGCAGTACTTC. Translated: CASSPVADPYEQYF.

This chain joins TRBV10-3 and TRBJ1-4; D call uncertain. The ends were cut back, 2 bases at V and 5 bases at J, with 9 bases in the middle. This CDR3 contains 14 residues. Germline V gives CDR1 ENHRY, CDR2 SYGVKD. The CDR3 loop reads CAISEVAGNEKLFF. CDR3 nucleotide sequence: TGTGCCATCAGTGAGGTGGCAGGAAATGAAAAACTGTTTTTT.

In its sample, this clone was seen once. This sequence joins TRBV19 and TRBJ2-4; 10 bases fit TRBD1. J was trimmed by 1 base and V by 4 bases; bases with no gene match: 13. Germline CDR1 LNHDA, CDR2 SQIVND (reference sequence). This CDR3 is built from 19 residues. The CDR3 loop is CASSKFKDRGLSAKNIQYF. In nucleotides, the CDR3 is TGTGCCAGTAGTAAGTTTAAGGACAGGGGGTTATCCGCCAAAAACATTCAGTACTTC.

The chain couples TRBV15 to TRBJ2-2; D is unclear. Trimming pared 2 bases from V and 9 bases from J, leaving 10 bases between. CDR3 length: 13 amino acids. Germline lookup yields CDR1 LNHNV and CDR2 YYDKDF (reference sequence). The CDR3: CATSRLIPRELFF. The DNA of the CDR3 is TGTGCCACCAGCAGACTCATACCCCGGGAGCTGTTTTTT.

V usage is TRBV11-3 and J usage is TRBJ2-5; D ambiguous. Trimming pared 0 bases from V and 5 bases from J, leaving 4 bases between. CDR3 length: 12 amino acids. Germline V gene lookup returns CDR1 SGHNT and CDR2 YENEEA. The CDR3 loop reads CASSLDGETQYF. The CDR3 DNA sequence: TGTGCCAGCAGCTTAGACGGGGAGACCCAGTACTTC.

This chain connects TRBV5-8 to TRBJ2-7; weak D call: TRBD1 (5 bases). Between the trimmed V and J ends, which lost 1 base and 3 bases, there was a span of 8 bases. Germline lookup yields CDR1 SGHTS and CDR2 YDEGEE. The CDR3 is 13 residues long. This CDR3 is CASSLLRVYEQYF. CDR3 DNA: TGTGCCAGCAGCTTGCTCAGGGTCTACGAGCAGTACTTC.

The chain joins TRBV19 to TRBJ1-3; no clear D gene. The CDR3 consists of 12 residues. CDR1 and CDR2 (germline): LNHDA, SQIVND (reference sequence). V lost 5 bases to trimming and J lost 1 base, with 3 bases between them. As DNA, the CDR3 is TGTGCCAGTAGTCAATCTGGAAACACCATATATTTT. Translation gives CASSQSGNTIYF.

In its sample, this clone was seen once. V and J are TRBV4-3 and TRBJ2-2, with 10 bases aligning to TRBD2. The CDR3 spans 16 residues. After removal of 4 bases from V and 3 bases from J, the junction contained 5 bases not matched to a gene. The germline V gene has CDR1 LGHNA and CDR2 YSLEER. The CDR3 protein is CASSRQTSGYTGELFF. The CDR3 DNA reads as TGCGCCAGCAGCCGTCAGACTAGCGGGTACACCGGGGAGCTGTTTTTT.

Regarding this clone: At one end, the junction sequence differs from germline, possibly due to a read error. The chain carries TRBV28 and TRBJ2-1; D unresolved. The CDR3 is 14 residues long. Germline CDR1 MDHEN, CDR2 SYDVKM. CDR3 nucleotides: TGTGCCAGCATTTCCAGCGACTCCTACAATGAGCGGTTCTTC. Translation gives CASISSDSYNERFF.

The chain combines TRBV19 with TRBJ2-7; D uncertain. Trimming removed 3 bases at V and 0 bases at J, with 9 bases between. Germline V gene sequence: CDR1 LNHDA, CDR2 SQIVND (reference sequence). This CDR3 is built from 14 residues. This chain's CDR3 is CASSMGPGSYEQYF. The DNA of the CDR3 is TGTGCCAGTAGTATGGGCCCGGGCTCCTACGAGCAGTACTTC.

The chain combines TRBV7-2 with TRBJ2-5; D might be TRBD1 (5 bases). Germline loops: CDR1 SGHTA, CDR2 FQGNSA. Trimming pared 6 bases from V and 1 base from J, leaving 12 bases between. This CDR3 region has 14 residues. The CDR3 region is CASSYQGTQETQYF. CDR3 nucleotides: TGTGCCAGCAGTTATCAGGGTACCCAAGAGACCCAGTACTTC.

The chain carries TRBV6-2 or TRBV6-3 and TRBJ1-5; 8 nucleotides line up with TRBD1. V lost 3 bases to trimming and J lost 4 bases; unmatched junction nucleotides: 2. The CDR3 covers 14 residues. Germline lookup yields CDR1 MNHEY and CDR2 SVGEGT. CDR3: CASSYDRGNQPQHF. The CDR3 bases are TGTGCCAGCAGTTATGACAGGGGTAATCAGCCCCAGCATTTT.

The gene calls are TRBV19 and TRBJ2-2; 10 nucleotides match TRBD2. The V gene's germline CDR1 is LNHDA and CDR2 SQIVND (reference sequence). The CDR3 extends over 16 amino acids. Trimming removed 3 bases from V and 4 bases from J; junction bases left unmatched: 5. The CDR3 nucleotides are TGTGCCAGTAGTATTGGACTAGCGGCGAGCACCGGGGAGCTGTTTTTT. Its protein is CASSIGLAASTGELFF.

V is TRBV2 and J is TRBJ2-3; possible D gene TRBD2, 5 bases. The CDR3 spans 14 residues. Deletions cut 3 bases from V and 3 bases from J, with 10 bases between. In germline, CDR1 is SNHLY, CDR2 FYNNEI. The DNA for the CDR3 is TGTGCCAGCAGTGATTTTGGGAGTACAGATACGCAGTATTTT. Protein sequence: CASSDFGSTDTQYF. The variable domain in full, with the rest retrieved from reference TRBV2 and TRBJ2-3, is EPEVTQTPSHQVTQMGQEVILRCVPISNHLYFYWYRQILGQKVEFLVSFYNNEISEKSEIFDDQFSVERPDGSNFTLKIRSTKLEDSAMYFCASSDFGSTDTQYFGPGTRLTVL.

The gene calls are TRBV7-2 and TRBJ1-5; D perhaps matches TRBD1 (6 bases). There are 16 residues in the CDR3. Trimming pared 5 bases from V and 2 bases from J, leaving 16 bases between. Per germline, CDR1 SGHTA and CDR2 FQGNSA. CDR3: CASSQQGGTGNQPQHF. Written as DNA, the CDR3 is TGTGCCAGCAGCCAACAGGGAGGGACGGGCAATCAGCCCCAGCATTTT.

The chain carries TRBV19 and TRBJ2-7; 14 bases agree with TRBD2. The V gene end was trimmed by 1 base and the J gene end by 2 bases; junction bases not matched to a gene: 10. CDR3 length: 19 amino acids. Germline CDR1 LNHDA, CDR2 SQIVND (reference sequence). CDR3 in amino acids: CASSIVGHLTSGRAYEQYF. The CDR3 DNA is TGTGCCAGTAGTATAGTAGGCCATCTGACTAGCGGGAGGGCCTACGAGCAGTACTTC.